Listed below are T cell receptor beta chains from one sample, sequenced in a study of blood T cell repertoires in COVID-19. Repertoires were generated with immunoSEQ multiplex PCR, while TCRdb's copy carries only in-frame clones and drops some. Among approximately 300,000 clones, around 83% were seen once, and the ten largest hold approximately 1.2%. Sequencing input: peripheral blood. The receptors were sampled from a woman in her fifties or sixties with acute or convalescent COVID-19. Each CDR3 is given without its conserved first and last residue.

TRBV5-1	ASSSGGTGGSTDTQY
TRBV2	ASVRDMNAEAF
TRBV5-4	ASSLVGAGYNEQF
TRBV27	ASGSRNSNQPQH
TRBV7-2	ASSSMGGGISQPQH
TRBV6-6	ASRRLRGGTEAF
TRBV27	ASGRQGYSNQPQH
TRBV5-1	ASSLVGGYNNEQF
TRBV29-1	SAEEGRGELF
TRBV2	ASTEPVRAYEQY
TRBV4-1	ASSLQGAGRDTQY
TRBV18	ASSPTASNQPQH
TRBV10-3	AISDGLSDEQF
TRBV4-1	ASSGEGRGTEAF
TRBV2	ASSGQGISQPQH
TRBV21-1	ASSKRREGSEQF
TRBV7-9	ASSRPNQQGSGTEAF
TRBV10-3	AISGSGGSGDTQY
TRBV7-9	ASSDPGTGRDYNEQF
TRBV15	ATRQGEAGELF
TRBV11-2	ASSLVGQGTYYGYT
TRBV28	ASSYSLWPQH
TRBV7-9	ASSRVSGNTIY
TRBV18	ASENRGDNTGELF
TRBV19	ASSTSRDRDGYT
TRBV30	AWGESSTDTQY
TRBV4-1	ASSPTGFGANVLT
TRBV7-2	ASSWDSGEKLF
TRBV5-1	ASKSAGNVGTEAF
TRBV29-1	SVPGQINTEAF
TRBV9	ASSVFRDTEAF
TRBV16	ASSQLRVQGADGYT